The rows below give T cell receptor beta chains drawn from one sample of a study of technical replicates of blood from several donors. Sequencing used immunoSEQ multiplex PCR; TCRdb keeps in-frame clones, though not all of them. The sample consists of tens of thousands of clones, roughly 94% of them appearing once. The sequencing input was T cells isolated from PBMCs. The receptors shown here come from a human donor in good health. Both conserved end residues are part of each CDR3. D genes are given only for firm matches. Clone size is stated in some rows and not others, as once, few, many or a class when expanded.

TRBJ1-5 TRBV2 TRBD1 NA 15 TGTGCCAGCAGTGAACCAGGGGGCGGGGATCAGCCCCAGCATTTT CASSEPGGGDQPQHF
TRBJ1-2 TRBV27 TRBD1 NA 12 TGTGCCATCAGGGACAGCTACTATGGCTACACCTTC CAIRDSYYGYTF
TRBJ1-3 TRBV7-8 NA once 17 TGTGCCAGCAGCTTAGAGTTCGGGTTAGTCCTTGGAAACACCATATATTTT CASSLEFGLVLGNTIYF
TRBJ2-7 TRBV9 TRBD2 NA 15 TGTGCCAGCAGCCCCTGGAGCGGGAGGAGCGACGAGCAGTACTTC CASSPWSGRSDEQYF
TRBJ1-3 TRBV4-1 NA NA 17 TGCGCCAGCAGCCAAGTTCCGGGACAACGAGGGGGAGACACCATATATTTT CASSQVPGQRGGDTIYF
TRBJ1-1 TRBV11-1 TRBD1 NA 17 TGTGCCAGCAGCTTAAATGGTGGACAGGCAGGGAACACTGAAGCTTTCTTT CASSLNGGQAGNTEAFF
TRBJ1-5 TRBV29-1 NA NA 11 TGCAGCGTTGAAGTTCGGGGGTCCCAGCATTTT CSVEVRGSQHF
TRBJ2-3 TRBV1 NA NA 11 TGCACCAGCAGGCGAGTCGCCAAAGCGTATTTT CTSRRVAKAYF
TRBJ2-7 TRBV5-1 NA NA 16 TGCGCCAGCAGCTTAATACGTTCGGGGTTATGGGACGAGCAGTACTTC CASSLIRSGLWDEQYF
TRBJ2-6 TRBV19 TRBD1 NA 15 TGTGCCAGTAGTATGGCAGGGGGAGTCCCGGGCGTCCTGACTTTC CASSMAGGVPGVLTF
TRBJ2-4 TRBV9 NA NA 13 TGTGCCAGCAGCGATCAGACAGAAAACATTCAGTACTTC CASSDQTENIQYF
TRBJ1-1 TRBV25-1 NA NA 16 TGTGCCAGCAGTGATTTTGTCCATAGCAGGGGCGTAAAAGCTTTCTTT CASSDFVHSRGVKAFF
TRBJ2-1 TRBV10-2 TRBD2 NA 15 TGCGCCAGCTTCCAGGAGCGGGGAGCGGACAATGAGCAGTTCTTC CASFQERGADNEQFF
TRBJ1-1 TRBV27 TRBD1 NA 15 TGTGCCAGCAGTACCGGACAGGGCATGAACACTGAAGCTTTCTTT CASSTGQGMNTEAFF
TRBJ2-7 TRBV30 NA NA 14 TGTGCCTGGAGTCCCACTAGCAACCTATACGAGCAGTACTTC CAWSPTSNLYEQYF
TRBJ1-6 TRBV2 NA NA 15 TGTGCCAGCAGTGCGGGCCTCAGGGTGAATTCACCCCTCCACTTT CASSAGLRVNSPLHF
TRBJ2-1 TRBV9 TRBD2 NA 15 TGTGCCAGCAGCCTCGGGACTAGCGGGAGTGATGAGCAGTTCTTC CASSLGTSGSDEQFF
TRBJ1-3 TRBV7-9 NA NA 17 TGTGCCAGCAGCGCGAACCGTCCTGGGGCGATTAGAAACACCATATATTTT CASSANRPGAIRNTIYF
TRBJ1-1 TRBV7-7 NA NA 13 TGTGCTAGCAGCCAGAACCCGGGGACTGAAGCTTTCTTT CASSQNPGTEAFF
TRBJ2-3 TRBV18 TRBD2 once 17 TGTGCCAGCTCACCCACTAGCGGGAGGGCCGTCGCAGATACGCAGTATTTT CASSPTSGRAVADTQYF
TRBJ2-3 TRBV6-1 TRBD2 NA 15 TGTGCCAGCAGAAGGGCGGGAGAGTTGGCAGATACGCAGTATTTT CASRRAGELADTQYF
TRBJ2-2 TRBV5-1 TRBD2 NA 17 TGCGCCAGCAGCTTTATAGCTGGGACTAGCGGGATTGGGGAGCTGTTTTTT CASSFIAGTSGIGELFF
TRBJ1-5 TRBV19 NA NA 17 TGTGCCAGTAGTCCCGTCCACCGAGGGACACCACTACAGCCCCAGCATTTT CASSPVHRGTPLQPQHF
TRBJ2-5 TRBV28 TRBD2 NA 16 TGTGCCAGCAGTTCCTACTCTAGCGGTAATCGGGAGACCCAGTACTTC CASSSYSSGNRETQYF
TRBJ2-5 TRBV4-1 NA NA 15 TGCGCCAGCAGCCAAGATGAGAATCCCCAAGAGACCCAGTACTTC CASSQDENPQETQYF
TRBJ2-7 TRBV30 NA NA 11 TGTGCCTGGAGTTCCGGTGGCGAGCAGTACTTC CAWSSGGEQYF
TRBJ1-3 TRBV19 TRBD1 once 17 TGTGCCAGTAGTCACAGCCGAGACAGGGGGACTGGAAACACCATATATTTT CASSHSRDRGTGNTIYF
TRBJ1-2 TRBV5-1 NA NA 13 TGCGCCAGCAGTAATAACTCTCCTTATGGCTACACCTTC CASSNNSPYGYTF
TRBJ2-3 TRBV5-1 TRBD2 NA 15 TGCGCCAGCAGCTTGTCACTAGCGGGATGGGATACGCAGTATTTT CASSLSLAGWDTQYF
TRBJ2-2 TRBV10-2 NA NA 15 TGCGCCAGCAAAGGGGAACAGTCAACCACCGGGGAGCTGTTTTTT CASKGEQSTTGELFF
TRBJ1-3 TRBV7-8 NA NA 14 TGTGCCAGCAGCTTATCGGGGGCTGGAAACACCATATATTTT CASSLSGAGNTIYF
TRBJ1-2 TRBV6-5 NA NA 13 TGTGCCAGCAGTTACTCTGACAATAATGGCTACACCTTC CASSYSDNNGYTF
TRBJ1-1 TRBV4-2 NA NA 14 TGTGCCAGCAGCCAAGTTAGTGGGAACACTGAAGCTTTCTTT CASSQVSGNTEAFF
TRBJ2-3 TRBV7-9 TRBD2 NA 15 TGTGCCAGCAGCACTAGCGGAGGGGTAACAGATACGCAGTATTTT CASSTSGGVTDTQYF
TRBJ2-1 TRBV5-1 TRBD2 NA 14 TGCGCCAGCAGCTCCCAGCGGGACTACAATGAGCAGTTCTTC CASSSQRDYNEQFF
TRBJ2-7 TRBV7-3 NA NA 17 TGTGCCAGCAGCTTGGGCATATCGACAGGTGCGCCCTACGAGCAGTACTTC CASSLGISTGAPYEQYF
TRBJ1-1 TRBV5-1 NA NA 16 TGCGCCAGCAGCTTGAGTCAGGGACTCCTGAACACTGAAGCTTTCTTT CASSLSQGLLNTEAFF
TRBJ2-3 TRBV9 NA NA 16 TGTGCCAGCAGCGTAGGAGGAGGGGGCAACACAGATACGCAGTATTTT CASSVGGGGNTDTQYF
TRBJ2-7 TRBV7-5 NA NA 17 TGTGTCAGAAGCTTACTCGGACTAGCGGGAGAGACCTACGAGCAGTACTTC CVRSLLGLAGETYEQYF
TRBJ2-1 TRBV5-4 NA NA 15 TGTGCCAGCAGCCTAGGGGGATCGACTTACAATGAGCAGTTCTTC CASSLGGSTYNEQFF
TRBJ2-3 TRBV27 TRBD1 NA 14 TGTGCCAGCAGTTTAACCAGGGGGACAGATACGCAGTATTTT CASSLTRGTDTQYF
TRBJ2-1 TRBV4-1 TRBD2 NA 13 TGCGCCACCTCAGCGGGAGAGGTGAATGAGCAGTTCTTC CATSAGEVNEQFF
TRBJ1-2 TRBV7-9 NA few 15 TGTGCCAGCAGCACAATCAGGGGCCCCCACTATGGCTACACCTTC CASSTIRGPHYGYTF
TRBJ1-3 TRBV4-2 NA NA 16 TGTGCCAGCAGCCCCAGGACGGGGAGCTCTGGAAACACCATATATTTT CASSPRTGSSGNTIYF
TRBJ1-1 TRBV6-5 NA NA 13 TGTGCCAGCAGCCGACAGGAAGGCACTGAAGCTTTCTTT CASSRQEGTEAFF
TRBJ2-7 TRBV4-1 NA NA 15 TGCGCCAGCAGCCAAGTTGAGTTCCTATCCTACGAGCAGTACTTC CASSQVEFLSYEQYF
TRBJ2-3 TRBV9 NA few 17 TGTGCCAGCAGCGTAGCGGGAGCGATACTTGGCACAGATACGCAGTATTTT CASSVAGAILGTDTQYF